The 3 T cell receptor beta chains below come from one sample, sequenced in a study of glioma-infiltrating T cells after dendritic cell vaccination. Time point noted: after dendritic cell vaccination, including at tumor progression/relapse. The protocol was immunoSEQ multiplex PCR, while the TCRdb copy is restricted to in-frame clones and leaves out a portion. This table has some 24,000 clones, roughly 86% appearing once. Sequencing used blood, obtained after dendritic cell vaccination. All receptors derive from a human donor with glioblastoma.

The chain links TRBV20-1 to TRBJ1-2; no clear D. The CDR3 sequence is 11 residues long. CDR1 and CDR2 from the germline V gene are DFQATT and SNEGSKA (reference sequence). V was trimmed by 1 base and J by 6 bases, leaving 6 bases between them. This CDR3 reads CSARALDGYTF. The CDR3, as DNA: TGCAGTGCTAGAGCACTGGATGGCTACACCTTC.

V usage is TRBV7-9 and J usage is TRBJ2-7; 8 positions agree with TRBD1. CDR3 length: 16 residues. Germline V lookup: CDR1 SEHNR, CDR2 FQNEAQ (reference sequence). Germline trimming cut 4 bases from V and 0 bases from J; bases unmatched to any gene: 8. The CDR3 reads CASSSPGQVYSYEQYF. The CDR3 bases are TGTGCCAGCAGCTCACCGGGACAGGTATACTCCTACGAGCAGTACTTC.

This chain uses TRBV19 with TRBJ1-5; TRBD1 might be the D (5 bases). Germline V gives CDR1 LNHDA, CDR2 SQIVND (reference sequence). Trimming left V 7 bases short and J 0 bases short, with 13 bases between. This CDR3 spans 15 amino acids. In DNA, the CDR3 is TGTGCCAGTACTCTCGGACACTATAGCAATCAGCCCCAGCATTTT. This codes for CASTLGHYSNQPQHF.